The 19 T cell receptor beta chains below were found in one sample sequenced in a study of blood T cell repertoires in COVID-19. Produced via immunoSEQ multiplex PCR; TCRdb's table is partial and in-frame only. The sample lists under 250,000 clones; 75% to 85% were seen once. Sample: peripheral blood. The source is a man aged 45-65 years with active or convalescent COVID-19.

The V gene is TRBV11-2, the J gene TRBJ2-1; D perhaps matches TRBD2 (6 bases). Germline CDR1 and CDR2: SGHAT and FQNNGV. Trimming stripped 0 bases from V and 3 bases from J, with 21 bases between. This CDR3 region has 19 residues. The CDR3 region is CASSLDGSLGGLGYNEQFF. CDR3 in DNA: TGTGCCAGCAGCTTAGACGGCTCCCTCGGGGGTCTGGGCTACAATGAGCAGTTCTTC.

The gene calls are TRBV5-1 and TRBJ2-5, with D possibly being TRBD2 (5 bases). Germline V gene lookup returns CDR1 SGHRS and CDR2 YFSETQ. Trimming left V 0 bases short and J 7 bases short, with 19 bases between. This CDR3 region has 16 residues. This CDR3 is CASSLEPAAPLRTQYF. CDR3 in DNA: TGCGCCAGCAGCTTGGAGCCAGCGGCGCCACTGAGGACCCAGTACTTC.

Only a few counts were recorded for this clone. The rearrangement links TRBV6-2 or TRBV6-3 to TRBJ1-1; D remains unclear. This CDR3 region has 14 residues. The ends were cut back, 2 bases at V and 1 base at J, with 8 bases in the middle. Germline V gene data show CDR1 as MNHEY and CDR2 as SVGEGT. CDR3 bases: TGTGCCAGCAGTTACGTCGGTGGGAACACTGAAGCTTTCTTT. Protein product: CASSYVGGNTEAFF.

The chain employs TRBV20-1 and TRBJ2-3; 9 nucleotides match TRBD2. The germline V gene encodes CDR1 DFQATT and CDR2 SNEGSKA (reference sequence). V dropped 3 bases and J dropped 2; count of bases not matched to a gene: 9. The CDR3 consists of 16 residues. The CDR3 spells CSASRRLAGLTDTQYF. CDR3 DNA sequence: TGCAGTGCTAGTAGAAGGCTAGCGGGACTCACAGATACGCAGTATTTT.

V gene TRBV19 combines with J gene TRBJ1-2, with TRBD1 identical over 7 bases. Trimming at V came to 6 bases and at J to 3 bases, leaving 4 bases not matched to a gene. The V gene's germline CDR1 is LNHDA and CDR2 SQIVND (reference sequence). The CDR3 length is 13 residues. CDR3 protein: CASRRQGDYGYTF. CDR3 bases: TGTGCCAGTAGGAGACAGGGTGACTATGGCTACACCTTC.

This chain uses TRBV20-1 with TRBJ1-2, with a tentative D call TRBD1 (6 bases). V lost 3 bases and J lost 4, with 9 bases in between. The germline CDR1 and CDR2 sequences are DFQATT and SNEGSKA (reference sequence). CDR3 size: 12 residues. Here the CDR3 DNA reads TGCAGTGCTAGTACAGGGACCTATGGCTACACCTTC. Translating gives CSASTGTYGYTF.

The chain joins TRBV19 to TRBJ1-1, with 9 bases fitting TRBD1. The CDR3 contains 14 residues. V gave up 6 bases and J gave up 3 bases; unmatched junction bases: 5. Germline V CDR1 and CDR2: LNHDA, SQIVND (reference sequence). CDR3 sequence: CASSVQGADTEAFF. Here the CDR3 DNA reads TGTGCCAGTAGCGTACAGGGGGCTGACACTGAAGCTTTCTTT.

The chain employs TRBV7-6 and TRBJ1-6, with a tentative D call TRBD1 (6 bases). This CDR3 comprises 15 residues. CDR1 and CDR2 (germline): SGHVS, FNYEAQ. V lost 6 bases and J 6 bases, leaving 15 bases between the germline ends. This CDR3 is CASRISGGGNSPLHF. DNA for the CDR3: TGTGCCAGCAGAATAAGCGGGGGCGGTAATTCACCCCTCCACTTT.

The chain has TRBV20-1 and TRBJ2-7; 12 bases match TRBD2. The V segment lost 3 bases and the J segment 3 bases; nucleotides outside the gene matches: 3. CDR3 length: 14 amino acids. Germline loops: CDR1 DFQATT, CDR2 SNEGSKA (reference sequence). The CDR3 nucleotides read TGCAGTGCTAGTAGACTAGCGGGAGACTACGAGCAGTACTTC. Translation gives CSASRLAGDYEQYF.

This chain links TRBV7-8 with TRBJ2-7, with D possibly being TRBD1 (6 bases). Germline lookup yields CDR1 SGHVS and CDR2 FQNEAQ. The length of the CDR3 is 15 residues. The V and J ends lost 8 bases and 0 bases respectively, with 17 bases between them. CDR3 protein: CASLPGRDTSYEQYF. For the CDR3, the DNA is TGTGCCAGCCTCCCGGGCAGGGACACCTCCTACGAGCAGTACTTC.

The chain combines TRBV5-1 with TRBJ1-2, with 7 nucleotides matching TRBD1. The CDR3 consists of 14 residues. Looked up from germline, CDR1 is SGHRS and CDR2 is YFSETQ. V dropped 4 bases and J dropped 2; count of bases not matched to a gene: 5. For the CDR3, the DNA is TGCGCCAGCAGCCGACAGGGAGGAAACTATGGCTACACCTTC. The encoded protein is CASSRQGGNYGYTF. Based on the CDR3 plus reference TRBV5-1 and TRBJ1-2, the full variable domain is KAGVTQTPRYLIKTRGQQVTLSCSPISGHRSVSWYQQTPGQGLQFLFEYFSETQRNKGNFPGRFSGRQFSNSRSEMNVSTLELGDSALYLCASSRQGGNYGYTFGSGTRLTVV.

The J gene is TRBJ1-2, the V gene TRBV3-1 (or the pseudogene TRBV3-2); 10 bases are a match to TRBD1. Trimming at V came to 2 bases and at J to 2 bases, leaving 2 bases not matched to a gene. Germline CDR1 is LGHDT and CDR2 is YNNKEL (reference sequence). The CDR3 consists of 15 residues. DNA of the CDR3: TGTGCCAGCAGCCAATGGGACAGGGGAAACTATGGCTACACCTTC. This gives the protein CASSQWDRGNYGYTF.

The J gene is TRBJ2-3, the V gene TRBV28; D is uncertain. V lost 6 bases, J lost 5 bases, and 12 bases lay in between. CDR1 is MDHEN and CDR2 is SYDVKM in the germline V gene. The CDR3 is made up of 13 amino acids. The CDR3 is CASSLPPGDTQYF. CDR3 in DNA: TGTGCCAGCAGCCTGCCTCCGGGAGATACGCAGTATTTT. Full variable domain (rest looked up from reference TRBV28 and TRBJ2-3): DVKVTQSSRYLVKRTGEKVFLECVQDMDHENMFWYRQDPGLGLRLIYFSYDVKMKEKGDIPEGYSVSREKKERFSLILESASTNQTSMYLCASSLPPGDTQYFGPGTRLTVL.

This clone was recorded once. The CDR3 nucleotides read TGTGCCACCAGTGATTTGCTCCGGACAGGCTATGGCTACACCTTC. Translation gives CATSDLLRTGYGYTF. The chain joins TRBV24-1 to TRBJ1-2, with 7 bases identical to TRBD1. The V and J ends lost 0 bases and 4 bases, in that order; junction bases with no gene match: 4. The CDR3 consists of 15 residues. CDR1 is KGHDR and CDR2 is SFDVKD in the germline V gene.

The chain is built from TRBV21-1 and TRBJ1-4; the table gives TRBD1 as D, unverified against the DNA. TRBV21-1 is a known pseudogene. This CDR3 region has 14 residues. This CDR3 reads CASSGQGAYEKLFF. DNA for the CDR3: TGTGCCAGCAGCGGACAGGGAGCATATGAAAAACTGTTTTTT.

V is TRBV6-5 and J is TRBJ1-2; possibly TRBD1 for D (5 bases). Germline V gene data show CDR1 as MNHEY and CDR2 as SVGAGI. This CDR3 is built from 14 residues. Trimming left V 0 bases short and J 6 bases short, with 11 bases between. The CDR3 here is CASSYSREGNGYTF. In DNA form, the CDR3 reads TGTGCCAGCAGTTACTCAAGGGAGGGGAATGGCTACACCTTC.

This clone was seen a handful of times. This sequence joins TRBV20-1 and TRBJ2-5; D gene ambiguous. V lost 3 bases to trimming and J lost 2 bases, with 10 bases between them. The CDR3 has 13 amino acids. Germline CDR1 DFQATT, CDR2 SNEGSKA (reference sequence). Written as DNA, the CDR3 is TGCAGTGCTAGTCCCGGTTTTCAAGAGACCCAGTACTTC. It translates to CSASPGFQETQYF.

This chain uses TRBV6-2 or TRBV6-3 with TRBJ1-5; the match to TRBD1 covers 9 bases. From germline, CDR1 is MNHEY and CDR2 SVGEGT. The V and J ends lost 1 base and 6 bases, in that order; junction bases with no gene match: 1. The CDR3 length is 14 residues. CDR3 in DNA: TGTGCCAGCAGTTACTTGACAGGGGGTCAGCCCCAGCATTTT. It codes for CASSYLTGGQPQHF.

The chain employs TRBV5-6 and TRBJ2-1; TRBD2 might be the D (5 bases). V was cut by 7 bases and J by 2 bases, with 16 bases left in between. From germline, CDR1 is SGHDT and CDR2 YYEEEE. The CDR3 covers 15 residues. The CDR3 loop is CASLKRTEAYNEQFF. CDR3 nucleotides: TGTGCCAGCTTAAAACGGACGGAGGCCTACAATGAGCAGTTCTTC.